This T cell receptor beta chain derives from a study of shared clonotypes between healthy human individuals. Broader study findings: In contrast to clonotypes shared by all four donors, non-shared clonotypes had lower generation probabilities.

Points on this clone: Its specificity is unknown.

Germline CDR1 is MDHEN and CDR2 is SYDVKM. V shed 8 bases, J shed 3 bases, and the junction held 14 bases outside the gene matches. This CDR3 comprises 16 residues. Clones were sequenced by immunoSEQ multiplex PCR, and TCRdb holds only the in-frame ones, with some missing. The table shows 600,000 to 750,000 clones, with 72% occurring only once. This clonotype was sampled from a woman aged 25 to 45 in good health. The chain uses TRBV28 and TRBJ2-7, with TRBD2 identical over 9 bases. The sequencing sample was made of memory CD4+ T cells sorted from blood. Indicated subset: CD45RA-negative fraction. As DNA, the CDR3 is TGTGCCAGCGTCTCCCCCTCGGCTAGCGGGATCTACGAGCAGTACTTC. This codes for CASVSPSASGIYEQYF.